These 15 T cell receptor beta chains originate from one sample sequenced in a study of T cells in Graves' hyperthyroidism and ophthalmopathy. There were TCR beta CDR3 regions amplified from RNA transcripts. HTBI primers were used for first-round RT-PCR of the TCR CDR3. TCRdb processed the multiplex PCR reads anew with MiXCR; each CDR3 protein has one entry. The data contain more than 50,000 distinct CDR3 sequences, 49% of them singletons. Sequencing used blood. These receptors all stem from a woman aged 25 to 45 with Graves' ophthalmopathy.

This clonotype occurred many times. The V call is TRBV12-3 or TRBV12-4, the J call TRBJ2-7; possibly TRBD1 or TRBD2 for D (5 bases each). The V gene lost 1 base and the J gene lost 2 bases, with 9 bases spanning the gap. The CDR3 spans 14 residues. CDR3 sequence: CASSLGRGPYEQYF. Written as DNA, the CDR3 is TGTGCCAGCAGTTTAGGTAGGGGACCCTACGAGCAGTACTTC.

The rearrangement uses TRBV6-5 and TRBJ2-7; 7 bases match TRBD1. The V gene end was trimmed by 6 bases and the J gene end by 7 bases; junction bases not matched to a gene: 6. Germline CDR1 and CDR2: MNHEY and SVGAGI. CDR3 length equals 12 residues. This CDR3 reads CASSPRGKEQYF. Here the CDR3 DNA reads TGTGCCAGCAGCCCCAGGGGGAAGGAGCAGTACTTC.

With regard to this clonotype: Since a much larger clone is just one base distant, this may be a read error. The V call is TRBV6-1, the J call TRBJ1-6; 9 positions agree with TRBD1. The germline CDR1 and CDR2 sequences are MNHNS and SASEGT. V trimming: 3 bases; J trimming: 6 bases; junction bases outside the gene matches: 15. The length of the CDR3 is 19 residues. The CDR3 DNA sequence: TGTGCCAGCAGTGACTACCACCGGGACAGGGTAGTACGTAATTCACCCCTCCACTTT. Its translation is CASSDYHRDRVVRNSPLHF.

This clonotype was picked up many times. The chain combines TRBV7-8 with TRBJ2-1; D gene unclear. V dropped 5 bases and J dropped 7 bases, with 12 bases sitting between them. The CDR3 length is 13 residues. The V gene's germline CDR1 is SGHVS and CDR2 FQNEAQ. This chain's CDR3 is CASSPFTVNEQFF. CDR3 coding DNA: TGTGCCAGCAGCCCCTTTACAGTGAATGAGCAGTTCTTC.

This clonotype was observed many times. A read error may be the cause here, since a much bigger clone is one base away. The chain links TRBV19 to TRBJ2-7; TRBD1 aligns across 9 bases. The CDR3 covers 14 residues. Germline CDR1 is LNHDA and CDR2 is SQIVND (reference sequence). V lost 4 bases, J lost 2 bases, and 3 bases stayed unmatched. CDR3 nucleotide sequence: TGTGCCAGTAGTACGACAGGGGGTGCCTACGAGCAGTACTTC. The encoded protein is CASSTTGGAYEQYF.

Concerning this clonotype itself: Here the CDR3 omits its conserved ending phenylalanine or tryptophan, so a read error is the likely source. The chain has TRBV7-2 and TRBJ1-1; D is undetermined. V shed 3 bases and J shed 6 bases, with 17 bases lying between them. The CDR3 loop spans 15 amino acids. Germline lookup yields CDR1 SGHTA and CDR2 FQGNSA. The CDR3 loop is CASSLGGWGGSEAFL. DNA for the CDR3: TGTGCCAGCAGCTTGGGCGGGTGGGGTGGCTCTGAAGCTTTCTTG.

This clonotype was counted at least ten times. V usage is TRBV11-2 and J usage is TRBJ2-7, with 9 bases lining up with TRBD1. The CDR3 consists of 15 residues. The V and J ends lost 1 base and 4 bases, in that order; junction bases with no gene match: 5. Germline loops: CDR1 SGHAT, CDR2 FQNNGV. CDR3 sequence (DNA): TGTGCCAGCAGCTTAGTTTTGACAGGGGGATACGAGCAGTACTTC. Protein: CASSLVLTGGYEQYF.

This clonotype was detected many times. The chain employs TRBV7-3 and TRBJ2-1, with 10 bases identical to TRBD1. The J segment lost 4 bases and the V segment lost 4 bases, leaving 4 bases of the junction unmatched. From germline, CDR1 is SGHTA and CDR2 FQGTGA. The CDR3 runs to 15 residues. CDR3 residues: CASSSGTGVYNEQFF. The CDR3 nucleotides are TGTGCCAGCAGCTCCGGGACAGGGGTTTACAATGAGCAGTTCTTC.

This clonotype was counted many times. The V call is TRBV12-5, the J call TRBJ1-5; D remains unclear. The germline CDR1 and CDR2 sequences are LGHNT and FRNRAP. The ends were cut back, 8 bases at V and 7 bases at J, with 12 bases in the middle. The CDR3 length is 12 residues. Here the CDR3 reads CASSGVGQPQHF. For the CDR3, the DNA is TGTGCTAGTAGTGGAGTTGGGCAGCCCCAGCATTTT.

This clonotype has a count of ten or more. This sequence joins TRBV4-1 and TRBJ2-7; D gene ambiguous. The V end was cut by 2 bases, the J end by 2 bases, with 7 bases between. This CDR3 region has 13 residues. Per the germline V gene, CDR1 is MGHRA and CDR2 is YSYEKL. The CDR3 DNA sequence: TGCGCCAGCAGCCAATTTAAAGCCTACGAGCAGTACTTC. Translation: CASSQFKAYEQYF.

The chain is built from TRBV20-1 and TRBJ2-5; TRBD2 agrees at 11 bases. The CDR3 has 14 amino acids. Germline lookup yields CDR1 DFQATT and CDR2 SNEGSKA (reference sequence). The CDR3 loop reads CTTLAGGSQETQYF. CDR3 coding DNA: TGCACCACGCTAGCGGGAGGCTCCCAGGAGACCCAGTACTTC.

V is TRBV10-3 and J is TRBJ2-7, with D possibly TRBD1 on 5 matching bases. Trimming took off 8 bases at V and 2 bases at J, with 10 bases between the two ends. This CDR3 has 12 amino acids. The germline V gene has CDR1 ENHRY and CDR2 SYGVKD. For the CDR3, the DNA is TGTGCCATCCACACAGGCACCTACGAGCAGTACTTC. Encoded protein: CAIHTGTYEQYF.

The gene calls are TRBV10-1 and TRBJ2-1, with 8 bases that match TRBD1. Germline V gene lookup returns CDR1 WNHNN and CDR2 SYGVQD (reference sequence). The CDR3 has 13 amino acids. After removal of 4 bases from V and 7 bases from J, the junction contained 3 bases not matched to a gene. CDR3 coding DNA: TGCGCCAGCAGTGCTAGGACAGGGAATGAGCAGTTCTTC. Translated: CASSARTGNEQFF.

As concerns this clonotype: The junction does not match germline at one end; this may be a read error. V usage is TRBV28 and J usage is TRBJ1-4; 9 nucleotides match TRBD1. The CDR3 covers 15 residues. Germline CDR1 is MDHEN and CDR2 is SYDVKM. CDR3 amino acids: CASSDRGTTNEKLLF. CDR3 DNA sequence: TGTGCCAGTTCGGACAGGGGCACAACTAATGAAAAACTGCTTTTT.

Details on this clonotype: This may be a read error: a much more frequent sequence differs by one nucleotide. The chain links TRBV5-4 to TRBJ2-6; D tentatively fits TRBD1 or TRBD2 (6 bases each). This CDR3 region has 20 residues. CDR1 is SGHNT and CDR2 is YYREEE in the germline V gene (reference sequence). The CDR3 sequence is CASSLEFRDGGISGANGLTF. CDR3 DNA: TGTGCCAGCAGCTTGGAATTCCGGGACGGCGGGATCTCGGGGGCCAACGGCCTGACTTTC.